This T cell receptor beta chain comes out of a study of regulatory T cells in long-lasting Graves disease. This clonotype was seen only a few times. This could be a read error, since a much larger clone is one nucleotide away. Relying on iRepertoire HTBI primers and Arm-PCR of CDR3 regions, the team built TCR beta libraries. MiXCR, applied by TCRdb to the multiplex PCR reads, yields one record per CDR3 protein. The top ten hold roughly 25% of the sample, which has some 500,000 distinct CDR3 sequences, 15% to 20% seen once. Trimming took 6 bases from V and 3 from J; bases not matched to a gene: 0. The CDR3 covers 12 residues. The V gene's germline CDR1 is MNHNS and CDR2 SASEGT. Time point in this sample: newly diagnosed GD, antithyroid drugs for less than 3 months. Construction of the TCR library relied on RNA isolated from PBMCs. Patients came through an endocrinology department, and that department was in Xi'an, China.

The same sample was also used in a study of T cells in Graves' hyperthyroidism and ophthalmopathy. That work adds: Uncontrolled infections, other autoimmune diseases, pregnancy or lactation led to exclusion of patients.

V is TRBV6-1 and J is TRBJ2-5, with TRBD1 identical over 8 bases. Sequences were derived from peripheral blood mononuclear cells (PBMCs), sampled at new diagnosis, from a patient treated with antithyroid drugs. The sequence came from a woman aged 40 to 65 with Graves disease. The CDR3 DNA sequence: TGTGCCAGCAGACAGGGGGAAGAGACCCAGTACTTC. This translates into CASRQGEETQYF.